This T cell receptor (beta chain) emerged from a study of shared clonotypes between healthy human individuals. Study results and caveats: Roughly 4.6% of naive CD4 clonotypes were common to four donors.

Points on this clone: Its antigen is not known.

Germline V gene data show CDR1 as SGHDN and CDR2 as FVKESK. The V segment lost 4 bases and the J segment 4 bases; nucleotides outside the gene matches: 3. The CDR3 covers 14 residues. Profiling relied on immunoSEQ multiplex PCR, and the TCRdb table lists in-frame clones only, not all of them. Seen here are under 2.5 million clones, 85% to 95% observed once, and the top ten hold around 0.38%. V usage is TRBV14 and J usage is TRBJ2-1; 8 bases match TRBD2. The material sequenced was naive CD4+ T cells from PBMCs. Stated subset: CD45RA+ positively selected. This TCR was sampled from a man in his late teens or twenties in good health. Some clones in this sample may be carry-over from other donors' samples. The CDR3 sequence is CASSRTSRYNEQFF. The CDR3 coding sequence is TGTGCCAGCAGCCGGACTAGCCGATACAATGAGCAGTTCTTC.